The TCR beta chain under discussion was sequenced for a study of T cell repertoires in ileal Crohn's disease. On the study more broadly: Operated complications were stricturing disease (61%) and penetrating disease (about 39%). General study results and limits: Compared with CD4 T cells, sorted CD8 cells carried more expanded clones.

Per sample, 400 to 550 nanograms of biopsy DNA were TCRB immunosequenced. Here immunoSEQ multiplex PCR was the method, and the copy in TCRdb shows in-frame clones only, minus some. In the table there are around 970 clones, approximately 83% of which are singletons. CDR1 is MNHNS, CDR2 SASEGT, per germline. The CDR3 spans 15 residues. V was pared by 7 bases and J by 0 bases, with 13 bases between. Concerning this clone itself: What it binds is not known.

This receptor was obtained from an adult with Crohn's disease. The rearrangement joins TRBV6-1 to TRBJ1-3; D possibly corresponds to TRBD1 (6 bases). The sample consisted of ileal tissue. The CDR3 reads CASIPGHSSGNTIYF. The CDR3, as DNA: TGTGCCAGCATCCCGGGACATAGCTCTGGAAACACCATATATTTT.